The T cell receptor (beta chain) described here comes from a study of shared T cell receptors in the human thymus. TCRdb keeps only in-frame clones here, not all; method: immunoSEQ multiplex PCR. The table has 700,000 or so clones, roughly 88% seen once; the top ten hold over 0.008%. Trimming took off 0 bases at V and 9 bases at J, with 19 bases between the two ends. In germline, CDR1 is SGHDT, CDR2 YYEEEE. The CDR3 totals 17 residues. These data also formed part of another study, on human thymus T cells. As reported in that work: Thymus was obtained from resections taken during corrective heart surgery. There appeared to be biased usage of V and J genes in thymic and blood repertoires.

Sequencing was done on a sample of thymocytes. The receptor comes from a girl in the first two years of life with a congenital heart defect. The chain carries TRBV5-6 and TRBJ1-6, with TRBD1 as a possible D gene (5 bases). The CDR3 protein is CASSLGFCRQGVSPLHF. The CDR3 region has the DNA TGTGCCAGCAGCTTGGGATTTTGTCGGCAGGGCGTTTCACCCCTCCACTTT.